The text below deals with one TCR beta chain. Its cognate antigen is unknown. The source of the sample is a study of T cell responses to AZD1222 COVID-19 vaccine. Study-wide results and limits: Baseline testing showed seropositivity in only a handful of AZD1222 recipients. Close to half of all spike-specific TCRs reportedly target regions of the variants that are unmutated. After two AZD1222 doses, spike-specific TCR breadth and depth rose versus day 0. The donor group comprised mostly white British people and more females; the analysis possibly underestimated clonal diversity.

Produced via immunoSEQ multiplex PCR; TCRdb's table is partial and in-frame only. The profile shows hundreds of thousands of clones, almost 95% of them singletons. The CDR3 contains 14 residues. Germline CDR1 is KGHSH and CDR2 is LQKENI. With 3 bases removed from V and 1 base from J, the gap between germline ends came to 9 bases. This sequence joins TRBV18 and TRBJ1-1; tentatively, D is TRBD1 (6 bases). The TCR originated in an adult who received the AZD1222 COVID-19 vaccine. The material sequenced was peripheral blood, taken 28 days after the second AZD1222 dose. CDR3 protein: CASSPRTANTEAFF. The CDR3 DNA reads TGTGCCAGCTCACCTCGGACAGCGAACACTGAAGCTTTCTTT.